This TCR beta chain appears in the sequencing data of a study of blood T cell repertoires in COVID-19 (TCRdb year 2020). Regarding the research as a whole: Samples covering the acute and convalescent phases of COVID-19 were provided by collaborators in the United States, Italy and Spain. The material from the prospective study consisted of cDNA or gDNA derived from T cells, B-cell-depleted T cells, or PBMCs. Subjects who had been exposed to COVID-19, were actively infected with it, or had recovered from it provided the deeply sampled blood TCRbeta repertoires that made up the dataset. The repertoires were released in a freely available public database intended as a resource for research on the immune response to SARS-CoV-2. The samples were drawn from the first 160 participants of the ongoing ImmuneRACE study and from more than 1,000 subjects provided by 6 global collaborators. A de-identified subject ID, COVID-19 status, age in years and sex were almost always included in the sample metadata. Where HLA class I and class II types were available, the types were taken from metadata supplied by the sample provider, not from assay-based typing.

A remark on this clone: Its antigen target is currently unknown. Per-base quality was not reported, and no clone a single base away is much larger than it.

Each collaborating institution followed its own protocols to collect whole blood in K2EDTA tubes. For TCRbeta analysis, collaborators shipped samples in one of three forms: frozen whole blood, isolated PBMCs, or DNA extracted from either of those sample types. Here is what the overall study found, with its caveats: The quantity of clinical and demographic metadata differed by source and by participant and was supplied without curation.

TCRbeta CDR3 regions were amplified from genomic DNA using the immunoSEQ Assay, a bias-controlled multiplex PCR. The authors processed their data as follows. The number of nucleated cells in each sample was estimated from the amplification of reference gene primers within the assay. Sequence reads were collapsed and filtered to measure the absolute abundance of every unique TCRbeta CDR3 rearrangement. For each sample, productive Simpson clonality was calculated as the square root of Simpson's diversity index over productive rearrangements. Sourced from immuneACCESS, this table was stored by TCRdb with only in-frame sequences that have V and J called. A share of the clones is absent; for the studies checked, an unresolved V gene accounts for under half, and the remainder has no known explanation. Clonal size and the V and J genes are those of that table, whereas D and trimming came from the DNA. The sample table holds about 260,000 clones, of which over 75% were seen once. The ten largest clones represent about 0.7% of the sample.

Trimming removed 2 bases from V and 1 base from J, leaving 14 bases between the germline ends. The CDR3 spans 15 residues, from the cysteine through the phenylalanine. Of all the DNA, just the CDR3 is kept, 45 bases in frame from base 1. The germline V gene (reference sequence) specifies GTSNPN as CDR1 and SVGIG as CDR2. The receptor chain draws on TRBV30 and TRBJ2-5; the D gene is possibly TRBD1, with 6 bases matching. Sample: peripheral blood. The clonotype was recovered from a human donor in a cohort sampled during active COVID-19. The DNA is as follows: TGTGCCTGGAGTCCGTGGACAGATCTCCAAGAGACCCAGTACTTC. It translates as CAWSPWTDLQETQYF.